This record concerns one TCR beta chain sequence. The record originates from a study of blood T cell repertoires in COVID-19. Clones were sequenced by immunoSEQ multiplex PCR, and TCRdb holds only the in-frame ones, with some missing. The sample lists 140,000 or so clones, just under 80% seen once, with about 2% in the top ten. Germline values: CDR1 MRHNA, CDR2 SNTAGT. The CDR3 is made up of 18 amino acids. V trimming: 7 bases; J trimming: 4 bases; junction bases outside the gene matches: 19. Sequenced input: peripheral blood. This receptor was taken from a woman aged 55-69 years with acute or convalescent COVID-19. The chain is built from TRBV6-4 and TRBJ2-7; 10 bases agree with TRBD2. The CDR3 nucleotides are TGTGCCAGCACTCTCCGACGAGGGCTAGCGGGAGAGGGGTACGAGCAGTACTTC. Translated, it gives CASTLRRGLAGEGYEQYF.